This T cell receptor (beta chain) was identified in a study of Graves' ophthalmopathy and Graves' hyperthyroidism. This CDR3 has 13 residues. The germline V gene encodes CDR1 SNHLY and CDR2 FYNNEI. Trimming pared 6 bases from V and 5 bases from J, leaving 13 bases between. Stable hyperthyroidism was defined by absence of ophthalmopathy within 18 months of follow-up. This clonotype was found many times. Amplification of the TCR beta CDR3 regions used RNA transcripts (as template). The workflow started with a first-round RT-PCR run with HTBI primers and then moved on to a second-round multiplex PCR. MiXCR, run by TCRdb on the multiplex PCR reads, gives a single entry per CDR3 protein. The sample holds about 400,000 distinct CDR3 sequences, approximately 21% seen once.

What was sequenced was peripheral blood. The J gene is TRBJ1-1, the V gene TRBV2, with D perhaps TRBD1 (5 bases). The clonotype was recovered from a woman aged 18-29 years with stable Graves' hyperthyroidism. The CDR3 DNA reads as TGTGCCAGCAGCGGGACTCTATGGACTGAAGCTTTCTTT. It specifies CASSGTLWTEAFF.